This T cell receptor (beta chain) was recovered during a study of blood T cell repertoires in COVID-19. Trimming pared 7 bases from V and 4 bases from J, leaving 12 bases between. The germline CDR1 and CDR2 sequences are SGHTA and FQGNSA. The CDR3 runs to 13 residues. The method was immunoSEQ multiplex PCR; TCRdb's version includes in-frame clones alone and lacks a portion of them. The table has over 200,000 clones, less than 90% seen once. The chain uses TRBV7-2 and TRBJ2-3; D is ambiguous. This TCR was recovered from a woman in her forties or fifties in a cohort exposed to, infected with or recovered from COVID-19 (not recorded which). The specimen was PBMCs or T cells enriched from blood (not recorded which). CDR3: CASKKTASDTQYF. The DNA for the CDR3 is TGTGCCAGCAAAAAAACAGCATCAGATACGCAGTATTTT.